This record looks at one TCR beta chain sequence and its context. The sample is drawn from a study of shared T cell receptors in the human thymus. Trimming left V 0 bases short and J 6 bases short, with 11 bases between. CDR1 LGHNT and CDR2 FRNRAP come from the germline V gene. CDR3 size: 14 residues. Method: immunoSEQ multiplex PCR; TCRdb's copy keeps in-frame clones and lacks some. The sample lists some 640,000 clones; about 89% were seen once. These sequences were also reported in another study, on human thymus T cells.

This clonotype was sampled from a boy in the first two years of life with a congenital heart defect. V and J are TRBV12-5 and TRBJ1-1; perhaps TRBD1 as D (6 bases). The sequencing input was thymocytes. The CDR3: CASGLVQAGAEAFF. The CDR3 DNA reads as TGTGCTAGTGGTTTGGTACAGGCAGGGGCTGAAGCTTTCTTT.